Each of the 32 T cell receptor beta chains below was sequenced from the same sample in a study of cytomegalovirus exposure and HLA in healthy donors. Primers included in the PCR were 60 Vbeta and 13 Jbeta primers. Generated by immunoSEQ multiplex PCR, the TCRdb table keeps only in-frame clones and is missing some. This sample has some 150,000 clones, with approximately 79% found just once. The specimen sequenced was PBMCs. Receptor source: a man in his forties in good health and CMV-seronegative.

The rearrangement links TRBV6-5 to TRBJ2-7; D might be TRBD1 (5 bases). V was pared by 5 bases and J by 4 bases, with 18 bases between. This CDR3 region has 15 residues. From germline, CDR1 is MNHEY and CDR2 SVGAGI. Here the CDR3 reads CASSLGRGPAYEQYF. The CDR3 nucleotides read TGTGCCAGCAGTCTTGGTAGGGGTCCGGCATACGAGCAGTACTTC.

The CDR3 spells CASSQDLAARYEQYF. CDR3 in DNA: TGCGCCAGCAGCCAAGACCTAGCGGCCCGCTACGAGCAGTACTTC. The chain carries TRBV4-3 and TRBJ2-7; 7 bases are shared with TRBD2. There are 15 residues in the CDR3. Germline V CDR1 and CDR2: LGHNA, YSLEER. V shed 0 bases, J shed 3 bases, and the junction held 5 bases outside the gene matches.

V is TRBV6-5 and J is TRBJ2-1; TRBD2 aligns across 10 bases. Losses at the gene ends were 6 bases for V and 8 bases for J; bases not matched to a gene: 7. Looked up from germline, CDR1 is MNHEY and CDR2 is SVGAGI. The CDR3 length is 14 residues. CDR3 residues: CASSSLAGVDEQFF. The CDR3, as DNA: TGTGCCAGCAGCTCTCTAGCGGGAGTAGATGAGCAGTTCTTC.

The rearrangement joins TRBV20-1 to TRBJ2-5; D might be TRBD2 (5 bases). Germline CDR1 DFQATT, CDR2 SNEGSKA (reference sequence). CDR3 length: 11 amino acids. Between the trimmed V and J ends, which lost 6 bases and 2 bases, there was a span of 7 bases. For the CDR3, the DNA is TGCAGTGCCGAGGGACAAGAGACCCAGTACTTC. Its protein product is CSAEGQETQYF.

CDR3 in amino acids: CASSPRLAGDGETQYF. CDR3 DNA sequence: TGTGCCAGCAGCCCACGACTAGCGGGAGATGGGGAGACCCAGTACTTC. The V call is TRBV7-6, the J call TRBJ2-5; 12 bases fit TRBD2. Trimming removed 5 bases from V and 5 bases from J; junction bases left unmatched: 9. CDR1 SGHVS and CDR2 FNYEAQ come from the germline V gene. The CDR3 is made up of 16 amino acids.

The chain is built from TRBV6-1 and TRBJ1-1, with TRBD1 matching over 8 bases. The CDR3 is 13 amino acids. V shed 7 bases and J 1 base; nucleotides not matched to a gene: 2. The germline CDR1 and CDR2 sequences are MNHNS and SASEGT. CDR3 region: CASNDRGNTEAFF. CDR3 coding DNA: TGTGCCAGCAATGACAGGGGGAACACTGAAGCTTTCTTT.

V gene TRBV6-1 combines with J gene TRBJ2-5; weak D call: TRBD2 (5 bases). With the DNA end fitting TRBJ2-7 better, the J assignment may be wrong. The CDR3 covers 15 residues. Germline CDR1 is MNHNS and CDR2 is SASEGT. The CDR3 sequence: CASSAQRIFSYEQYF. CDR3 sequence (DNA): TGTGCCAGCAGTGCTCAGCGGATCTTCTCCTACGAGCAGTACTTC.

The chain employs TRBV7-2 and TRBJ2-7; 10 bases align to TRBD1. The V gene's germline CDR1 is SGHTA and CDR2 FQGNSA. There are 15 residues in the CDR3. The ends lost 2 bases at V and 3 bases at J; junction bases unmatched: 4. Here the CDR3 reads CASSLMGQGYYEQYF. Written as DNA, the CDR3 is TGTGCCAGCAGCTTAATGGGACAGGGGTACTACGAGCAGTACTTC.

Of note for this clone: The sample has other DNA sequences that encode this CDR3 too. This rearrangement joins TRBV29-1 to TRBJ1-1, with 7 bases lining up with TRBD1. With V trimmed by 6 bases and J by 1 base, 2 bases remained unmatched. The CDR3 totals 12 residues. In germline, CDR1 is SQVTM, CDR2 ANQGSEA. Written as DNA, the CDR3 is TGCAGCGTACGGACAGGGAACACTGAAGCTTTCTTT. It codes for CSVRTGNTEAFF.

This chain connects TRBV6-1 to TRBJ1-3, with 8 bases identical to TRBD1. Unmatched junction bases numbered 9, after V lost 6 bases and J lost 5 bases. CDR1 is MNHNS, CDR2 SASEGT, per germline. This CDR3 has 15 amino acids. DNA for the CDR3: TGTGCCAGCAGAGCCGACAGGGGAAATCGAAACACCATATATTTT. Amino acid sequence: CASRADRGNRNTIYF.

The rearrangement joins TRBV28 to TRBJ2-5, with D hard to call. Trimming removed 4 bases from V and 5 bases from J, with 8 bases in between. The CDR3 totals 12 residues. Germline-derived CDR1 and CDR2 are MDHEN and SYDVKM. In nucleotides, the CDR3 is TGTGCCAGCAGTTCCTCACGGGAGACCCAGTACTTC. This encodes CASSSSRETQYF.

This chain connects TRBV6-1 to TRBJ1-2; D perhaps matches TRBD1 (5 bases). This CDR3 comprises 14 residues. Trimming took 2 bases from V and 4 from J, leaving 11 bases between them. Germline V CDR1 and CDR2: MNHNS, SASEGT. The CDR3, as DNA: TGTGCCAGCAGTGAATACCCCCAGGGCTATGGCTACACCTTC. Translation: CASSEYPQGYGYTF.

This clone was counted a single time. The chain carries TRBV28 and TRBJ2-7; D perhaps matches TRBD2 (6 bases). There are 13 residues in the CDR3. Germline V lookup: CDR1 MDHEN, CDR2 SYDVKM. V lost 4 bases and J 6 bases, leaving 13 bases between the germline ends. This chain's CDR3 is CASSSPSGVEQYF. The CDR3 DNA reads as TGTGCCAGCAGTTCCCCCTCGGGGGTCGAGCAGTACTTC.

The chain links TRBV27 to TRBJ2-7; 9 positions match TRBD1. Germline values: CDR1 MNHEY, CDR2 SMNVEV (reference sequence). Trimming at V came to 4 bases and at J to 0 bases, leaving 7 bases not matched to a gene. The CDR3 loop spans 16 amino acids. CDR3 nucleotides: TGTGCCAGCAGTTCAACTGGGACAGGGTTCTCCTACGAGCAGTACTTC. Translating it yields CASSSTGTGFSYEQYF.

The V gene is TRBV21-1, the J gene TRBJ2-7; the table's D call, TRBD2, has no DNA check behind it. TRBV21-1 is deemed a pseudogene. The CDR3 has 17 amino acids. CDR3 sequence reads: CASSKERTSGRPYEQYF. CDR3 DNA: TGTGCCAGCAGCAAAGAGAGAACTAGCGGGCGCCCCTACGAGCAGTACTTC.

The V gene is TRBV5-1, the J gene TRBJ2-7; 9 positions agree with TRBD2. The J call is in doubt because the DNA end fits TRBJ2-1 better. This CDR3 is built from 14 residues. CDR1 and CDR2 (germline): SGHRS, YFSETQ. The CDR3 DNA sequence: TGCGCCAGTGGTAAGGGCGGGAGGGAGAATGAGCAGTTCTTC. This gives the protein CASGKGGRENEQFF.

This clone has a handful of counts. The gene calls are TRBV2 and TRBJ2-3; 13 nucleotides match TRBD2. Germline assignment: CDR1 SNHLY and CDR2 FYNNEI. This CDR3 spans 16 amino acids. V trimming: 4 bases; J trimming: 6 bases; junction bases outside the gene matches: 7. CDR3 nucleotides: TGTGCCAGCAGTGCCGGACTAGCGGGAGAATCGGATACGCAGTATTTT. Amino acids: CASSAGLAGESDTQYF.

The chain links TRBV6-1 to TRBJ1-2; weak D call: TRBD1 (5 bases). The CDR3 is 15 residues long. Germline loops: CDR1 MNHNS, CDR2 SASEGT. The V end lost 0 bases, the J end lost 8 bases, and 16 bases lay between the germline ends. In nucleotides, the CDR3 is TGTGCCAGCAGTGAAGCATTGGCAGGGCGGGACGGCTACACCTTC. Encoded protein: CASSEALAGRDGYTF.

The rearrangement links TRBV9 to TRBJ2-2; the match to TRBD2 covers 7 bases. With 6 bases clipped from V and 7 bases from J, the junction kept 6 bases outside the gene matches. The CDR3 sequence is 13 residues long. Germline V CDR1 and CDR2: SGDLS, YYNGEE. The CDR3 loop is CASKLASNGELFF. In nucleotides, the CDR3 is TGTGCCAGCAAACTAGCGTCGAACGGGGAGCTGTTTTTT.

The chain has TRBV19 and TRBJ1-1, with 10 bases fitting TRBD1. V shed 5 bases, J shed 3 bases, and the junction held 6 bases outside the gene matches. Germline assignment: CDR1 LNHDA and CDR2 SQIVND (reference sequence). The CDR3 is 15 amino acids. CDR3: CASSFAGTGDTEAFF. CDR3 DNA sequence: TGTGCCAGTAGTTTCGCCGGGACAGGGGACACTGAAGCTTTCTTT.

The rearrangement links TRBV7-9 to TRBJ2-1; a possible D gene is TRBD2 (6 bases). CDR1 and CDR2 from the germline V gene are SEHNR and FQNEAQ (reference sequence). This CDR3 spans 14 amino acids. V was shortened by 2 bases and J by 8 bases, with 13 bases between the two germline ends. The DNA for the CDR3 is TGTGCCAGCAGCTTAACGGGAGCTGGAGATGAGCAGTTCTTC. Translated, it gives CASSLTGAGDEQFF.

This clone was observed a few times. This chain links TRBV6-5 with TRBJ2-1, with unresolved D. The CDR3 is made up of 16 amino acids. Germline V gene lookup returns CDR1 MNHEY and CDR2 SVGAGI. V dropped 0 bases and J dropped 3 bases, with 12 bases sitting between them. The CDR3 is CASSYSSLELYNEQFF. The DNA of the CDR3 is TGTGCCAGCAGTTACTCCTCATTAGAACTCTACAATGAGCAGTTCTTC.

The rearrangement joins TRBV14 to TRBJ1-2, with TRBD1 matching 9 bases. J was trimmed by 8 bases and V by 6 bases; bases with no gene match: 7. This CDR3 has 13 amino acids. Germline CDR1 reads SGHDN; CDR2 reads FVKESK. The CDR3 nucleotides are TGTGCCAGCAGAGGAACAGGGGGCTGGGGCTACACCTTC. Its protein is CASRGTGGWGYTF.

This chain links TRBV19 with TRBJ1-1; D is possibly TRBD1 (5 bases). CDR1 and CDR2 from the germline V gene are LNHDA and SQIVND (reference sequence). Between the trimmed V and J ends, which lost 9 bases and 1 base, there was a span of 9 bases. The CDR3 is 12 residues long. CDR3 sequence reads: CASLGQNTEAFF. For the CDR3, the DNA is TGTGCCAGCCTCGGACAGAACACTGAAGCTTTCTTT.

This clone was counted between two and nine times. The genes are TRBV27 and TRBJ2-1; 11 positions agree with TRBD2. The J segment lost 5 bases and the V segment lost 6 bases, leaving 6 bases of the junction unmatched. The CDR3 length is 15 residues. Germline V CDR1 and CDR2: MNHEY, SMNVEV (reference sequence). The CDR3 loop reads CASRTSGRGDNEQFF. The CDR3 coding sequence is TGTGCCAGCAGAACTAGCGGGAGAGGCGACAATGAGCAGTTCTTC.

The rearrangement joins TRBV6-6 to TRBJ2-7, with 11 bases fitting TRBD2. The CDR3 sequence is 16 residues long. The trim removed 4 bases at V and 1 base at J, leaving 6 bases unmatched. Germline-derived CDR1 and CDR2 are MNHNY and SVGAGI (reference sequence). The CDR3 DNA is TGTGCCAGCAGTTTGCCCCGACTAGCGGGATCCTACGAGCAGTACTTC. It yields the protein CASSLPRLAGSYEQYF.

Details on this clone: A read error may produce the germline difference seen at one junction end. Other DNA sequences from this sample encode an identical CDR3 as well. The rearrangement joins TRBV30 to TRBJ1-1; unclear D gene. Germline CDR1 reads GTSNPN; CDR2 reads SVGIG (reference sequence). This CDR3 has 17 residues. The CDR3 protein is CAWTKWRGKVGNTEAFF. CDR3 sequence (DNA): TGTGCCTGGACCAAGTGGCGCGGGAAGGTCGGGAACACTGAGGCTTTCTTT.

The chain recombines TRBV29-1 with TRBJ2-3; TRBD1 aligns across 9 bases. This CDR3 is built from 14 residues. Looked up from germline, CDR1 is SQVTM and CDR2 is ANQGSEA. CDR3 coding DNA: TGCAGTGTGACCGGGACAGGGCAAACAGATACGCAGTATTTT. It yields the protein CSVTGTGQTDTQYF.

The CDR3 protein is CASSQDSGDTIYF. The CDR3 region has the DNA TGCGCCAGCAGCCAAGATTCCGGGGACACCATATATTTT. V and J are TRBV4-3 and TRBJ1-3; no clear D. In germline, CDR1 is LGHNA, CDR2 YSLEER. This CDR3 is built from 13 residues. Trimming removed 0 bases at V and 8 bases at J, with 8 bases between.

The CDR3 DNA is TGTGCCTGGAGAGGGGGTAATACGCAGTATTTT. Its protein product is CAWRGGNTQYF. The chain carries TRBV30 and TRBJ2-3, with D possibly TRBD1 on 6 matching bases. Germline V lookup: CDR1 GTSNPN, CDR2 SVGIG (reference sequence). Trimming took off 3 bases at V and 7 bases at J, with 8 bases between the two ends. This CDR3 contains 11 residues. Full variable domain (rest looked up from reference TRBV30 and TRBJ2-3): SQTIHQWPATLVQPVGSPLSLECTVEGTSNPNLYWYRQAAGRGLQLLFYSVGIGQISSEVPQNLSASRPQDRQFILSSKKLLLSDSGFYLCAWRGGNTQYFGPGTRLTVL.

V usage is TRBV19 and J usage is TRBJ1-4; D is unresolved. V lost 5 bases, J lost 0 bases, and 4 bases lay in between. The CDR3 is 13 residues long. The germline CDR1 and CDR2 sequences are LNHDA and SQIVND (reference sequence). CDR3 amino acids: CASSFTTNEKLFF. CDR3 DNA: TGTGCCAGTAGTTTCACAACTAATGAAAAACTGTTTTTT.

The rearrangement joins TRBV7-2 to TRBJ1-1; a possible D gene is TRBD1 (6 bases). From germline, CDR1 is SGHTA and CDR2 FQGNSA. This CDR3 is built from 14 residues. V was clipped by 4 bases and J by 4 bases, with 13 bases between them. The CDR3 here is CASSSQGPGTEAFF. The CDR3 DNA is TGTGCCAGCAGCTCCCAGGGGCCGGGCACTGAAGCTTTCTTT.